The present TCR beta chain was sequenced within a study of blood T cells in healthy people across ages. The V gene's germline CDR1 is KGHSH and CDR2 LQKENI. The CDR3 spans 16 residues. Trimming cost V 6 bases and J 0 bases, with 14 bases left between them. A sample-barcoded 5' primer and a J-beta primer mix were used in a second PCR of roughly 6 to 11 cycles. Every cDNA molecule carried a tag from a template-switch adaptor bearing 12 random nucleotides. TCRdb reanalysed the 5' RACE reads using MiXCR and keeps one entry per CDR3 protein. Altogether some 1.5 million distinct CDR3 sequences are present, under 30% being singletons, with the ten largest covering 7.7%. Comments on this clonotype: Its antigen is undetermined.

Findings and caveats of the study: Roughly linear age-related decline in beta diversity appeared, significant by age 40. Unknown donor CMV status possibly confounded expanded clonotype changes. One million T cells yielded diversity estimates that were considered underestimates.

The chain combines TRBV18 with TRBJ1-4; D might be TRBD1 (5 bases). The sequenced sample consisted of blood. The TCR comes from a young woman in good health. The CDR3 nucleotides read TGTGCCAGCTCTCCTCAACAGGAAGCAACTAATGAAAAACTGTTTTTT. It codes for CASSPQQEATNEKLFF. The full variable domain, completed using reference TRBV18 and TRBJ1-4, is NAGVMQNPRHLVRRRGQEARLRCSPMKGHSHVYWYRQLPEEGLKFMVYLQKENIIDESGMPKERFSAEFPKEGPSILRIQQVVRGDSAAYFCASSPQQEATNEKLFFGSGTQLSVL.